This entry lists 7 T cell receptor beta chains sequenced from one sample in a study of blood T cell repertoires in COVID-19 (dated by TCRdb to about 2020). Library prep was done by the immunoSEQ multiplex PCR assay. What TCRdb holds here is the immuneACCESS table cut down to in-frame rearrangements. Part of the clones is not present; checked against another copy, under half of the missing clones reflect an unresolved V gene, and the others are unexplained. Recorded for this sample are 90,000 to 100,000 clones; roughly nine tenths of them occurred a single time. Clones ranked in the top ten supply 4% to 5.5% of the sample. What was sequenced was peripheral blood. All receptors come from a man in his 70s with acute or convalescent COVID-19.

The chain joins TRBV5-1 to TRBJ2-7; 7 bases match TRBD1. CDR3 length equals 13 residues. With 1 base clipped from V and 7 bases from J, the junction kept 5 bases outside the gene matches. Per the germline V gene, CDR1 is SGHRS and CDR2 is YFSETQ. The CDR3, as DNA: TGCGCCAGCAGCTTGAGGCCAGGGGGAGAGCAGTACTTC. Its protein product is CASSLRPGGEQYF.

The chain recombines TRBV7-9 with TRBJ2-7; 7 bases map to TRBD1. Trimming took 3 bases from V and 2 from J; bases not matched to a gene: 1. Germline assignment: CDR1 SEHNR and CDR2 FQNEAQ (reference sequence). The CDR3 has 13 amino acids. CDR3 sequence reads: CASSLGTAYEQYF. DNA of the CDR3: TGTGCCAGCAGCTTGGGGACAGCCTACGAGCAGTACTTC.

V gene TRBV6-5 combines with J gene TRBJ2-5, with 7 bases lining up with TRBD1. The CDR3 length is 14 residues. Germline-derived CDR1 and CDR2 are MNHEY and SVGAGI. Trimming took 5 bases from V and 5 from J; bases not matched to a gene: 8. CDR3 loop: CASSPDRAAETQYF. DNA of the CDR3: TGTGCCAGCAGTCCCGACAGGGCGGCGGAGACCCAGTACTTC.

The rearrangement joins TRBV12-3 or TRBV12-4 to TRBJ1-2; no clear D gene. This CDR3 is built from 13 residues. Deletions cut 1 base from V and 4 bases from J, with 7 bases between. The CDR3 DNA is TGTGCCAGCAGTTTAGGGCTTCCCTATGGCTACACCTTC. Amino acids: CASSLGLPYGYTF.

As concerns this clone: At the DNA level, this CDR3 is encoded by other sequences in the same sample as well. The chain combines TRBV19 with TRBJ1-2, with a weak D call TRBD1 (5 bases). V lost 6 bases to trimming and J lost 4 bases, with 9 bases between them. CDR3 size: 12 residues. The V gene's germline CDR1 is LNHDA and CDR2 SQIVND (reference sequence). CDR3 region: CASSSTGYGYTF. CDR3 coding DNA: TGTGCCAGTAGCTCCACAGGCTATGGCTACACCTTC.

This chain connects TRBV18 to TRBJ2-1; 14 nucleotides line up with TRBD2. Germline loops: CDR1 KGHSH, CDR2 LQKENI. Trimming took 6 bases from V and 6 from J; bases not matched to a gene: 4. The CDR3 consists of 15 residues. CDR3 DNA: TGTGCCAGCTCCCTGGGACTAGCGGGGGCCAATGAGCAGTTCTTC. Translation: CASSLGLAGANEQFF.

This chain joins TRBV12-3 or TRBV12-4 and TRBJ1-1; D is ambiguous. V was clipped by 3 bases and J by 7 bases, with 9 bases between them. The CDR3 spans 12 residues. CDR3 protein: CASSFRDHEAFF. The CDR3 DNA reads as TGTGCCAGCAGTTTCCGGGATCATGAAGCTTTCTTT.